The rows below give T cell receptor beta chains drawn from one sample of a study of regulatory T cells in long-lasting Graves disease. TCRdb called the multiplex PCR reads again in MiXCR, with one record for every CDR3 protein. The sample includes 250,000 or so distinct CDR3 sequences, around 20% seen only once; the top ten take about 15%. Source: peripheral blood mononuclear cells (PBMCs), taken at new diagnosis, from a patient treated with antithyroid drugs. The receptors here all came from a female donor with Graves disease. Each CDR3 is given with its conserved first and last residue. D genes are given only for firm matches. Size tells how often a clone was seen (once, few, many) or the class of an expanded clone, and some rows leave it out.

d_call | j_call | clone_size | v_call | cdr3_nt | cdr3_aa
TRBD2 | TRBJ2-2 | few | TRBV4-3 | TGCGCCAGCAGCCTAGGACTAGGGGCGTCCGGGGAGCTGTTTTTT | CASSLGLGASGELFF
. | TRBJ2-5 | many | TRBV10-3 | TGTGCCATCAGTGAGACCAAGGAGACCCAGTACTTC | CAISETKETQYF
TRBD1 | TRBJ2-6 | . | TRBV16 | TGTGCCAGCAGCCGATCCGACAGGGTGGGCTCTGGGGCCAACGTCCTGACTTTC | CASSRSDRVGSGANVLTF
. | TRBJ2-5 | . | TRBV27 | TGTGCCAGCAGCATGCGGGAGACCCAGTACTTC | CASSMRETQYF
TRBD2 | TRBJ2-1 | many | TRBV4-1 | TGCGCCAGCAGCTTTAAGCGGGGCCGGGTCTACAATGAGCAGTTCTTC | CASSFKRGRVYNEQFF
. | TRBJ1-3 | many | TRBV9 | TGTGCCAGCAGCAGATGGCAGGGGAGAAACACCATATATTTT | CASSRWQGRNTIYF
TRBD1 | TRBJ2-7 | once | TRBV7-9 | TGTGCCAGCAGCCGTATAGTGGGACAGAGCTACGAGCAGTACTTC | CASSRIVGQSYEQYF
. | TRBJ2-1 | many | TRBV9 | TGTGCCAGCAGCGCCCCGGGTAGAAGGGATGGGTACAATGAGCAGTTCTTC | CASSAPGRRDGYNEQFF
. | TRBJ1-5 | many | TRBV27 | TGTGCCAGCAGGGCCGGAACAGTAGTAGGTCAGCCCCAGCATTTT | CASRAGTVVGQPQHF
TRBD2 | TRBJ2-5 | few | TRBV10-3 | TGTGCCATCAGTGATTTATTAATGAGCGGGGGGACGGAGACCCAGTACTTC | CAISDLLMSGGTETQYF
. | TRBJ1-5 | many | TRBV14 | TGTGCCAGCAGCCTGGCCTATAATCAGCCCCAGCATTTT | CASSLAYNQPQHF
TRBD2 | TRBJ2-1 | many | TRBV11-3 | TGTGCCAGCAGCTGGGGGACTAGCGACTACAATGAGCAGTTCTTC | CASSWGTSDYNEQFF
. | TRBJ2-2 | many | TRBV5-1 | TGCGCCAGCCGCTGGAGTACCTCGAACACCGGGGAGCTGTTTTTT | CASRWSTSNTGELFF
TRBD1 | TRBJ1-6 | many | TRBV27 | TGTGCCAGCAGACAGAGGACAGGTTACAGCTCCTATAATTCACCCCTCCACTTT | CASRQRTGYSSYNSPLHF
TRBD1 | TRBJ2-1 | many | TRBV20-1 | TGCAGTGCCCGAGGGGGCGCTGAGCAGTTCTTC | CSARGGAEQFF
TRBD2 | TRBJ2-2 | many | TRBV7-3 | TGTGCCAGCAGCCCTAGCGGATCGACCGGGGAGCTGTTTTTT | CASSPSGSTGELFF
. | TRBJ2-2 | many | TRBV27 | TGTGCCAGCAAGGTAGTGAACACCGGGGAGCTGTTTTTT | CASKVVNTGELFF
. | TRBJ1-5 | few | TRBV15 | TGTGCCACCAGCAGAGTCTACAGGGCCGGTCAGCCCCAGCATTTT | CATSRVYRAGQPQHF
TRBD1 | TRBJ1-4 | . | TRBV19 | TGTGCCAGTAGATCCGTACAGGGGGCACGGGAAAAACTGTTTTTT | CASRSVQGAREKLFF
TRBD1 | TRBJ2-6 | many | TRBV10-3 | TGTGCCATCAGTGAGTCTTACGGGACAGGGGGAACTGGGGCCAACGTCCTGACTTTC | CAISESYGTGGTGANVLTF
TRBD2 | TRBJ2-1 | many | TRBV11-2 | TGTGCCAGCAGTACTAGCGGGAACAATGAGCAGTTCTTC | CASSTSGNNEQFF
. | TRBJ1-2 | . | TRBV2 | TGTGCCAGCAGTGGGGCGGGGAGGGGGGCCGGCTACACCTTC | CASSGAGRGAGYTF
TRBD1 | TRBJ2-7 | many | TRBV5-1 | TGCGCCAGCAGCAGGGGACAGGGAAGGGGCGAGCAGTACTTC | CASSRGQGRGEQYF
TRBD2 | TRBJ2-3 | few | TRBV4-1 | TGCGCCAGCAGCACATGGACTAGCGGGGTCCGAGGAGATACGCAGTATTTT | CASSTWTSGVRGDTQYF
. | TRBJ1-4 | many | TRBV4-2 | TGTGCCAGCAGCCAAGATTTGGGCAGTCGGGGAACTAATGAAAAACTGTTTTTT | CASSQDLGSRGTNEKLFF
TRBD1 | TRBJ2-5 | many | TRBV10-3 | TGTGCCATCAGTGAGTCCGGGACAGGGGCAGAGACCCAGTACTTC | CAISESGTGAETQYF
. | TRBJ2-5 | many | TRBV27 | TGTGCCAGCAGTTTTGCAGGGAGAGAGACCCAGTACTTC | CASSFAGRETQYF
. | TRBJ1-2 | many | TRBV6-1 | TGTGCCAGCAGGGACACCTACAGGGCTTCCTATGGCTACACCTTC | CASRDTYRASYGYTF
TRBD1 | TRBJ2-3 | . | TRBV5-6 | TGTGCCAGCAGCTTGACGGGACAGGGGTTGACAGATACGCAGTATTTT | CASSLTGQGLTDTQYF
. | TRBJ2-2 | . | TRBV9 | TGTGCCAGCAGCGTAGTTATTGATACCGGGGAGCCGTTTTTT | CASSVVIDTGEPFF
. | TRBJ2-3 | many | TRBV7-2 | TGTGCCAGCAGCTTAGCGCCGGATACGCAGTATTTT | CASSLAPDTQYF
. | TRBJ2-1 | many | TRBV5-1 | TGTGCCAGCAGCCCGAGACAGCGGGCGGACAATGAGCAGTTCTTC | CASSPRQRADNEQFF
. | TRBJ1-2 | many | TRBV6-1 | TGTGCCAGCAGTCGACGGGACGGTCCCTATGGCTACACCTTC | CASSRRDGPYGYTF
TRBD1 | TRBJ2-2 | many | TRBV5-1 | TGCGCCAGCAGCTTGCGGGACAGCACCGGGGAGCTGTTTTTT | CASSLRDSTGELFF
. | TRBJ2-3 | many | TRBV4-1 | TGCGCCAGCAGCTCTGTGGGGGGCATGGCAGATACGCAGTATTTT | CASSSVGGMADTQYF
. | TRBJ2-7 | . | TRBV24-1 | TGTGCCACCAGTCTGGGCCCCGGGGTTGTCTACGAGCAGTACTTC | CATSLGPGVVYEQYF
. | TRBJ2-2 | many | TRBV12-3/TRBV12-4 | TGTGCCAGCAGCGGCGGGTCGACCGGGAACACCGGGGAGCTGTTTTTT | CASSGGSTGNTGELFF
TRBD1 | TRBJ2-7 | many | TRBV6-1 | TGTGCCAGCAGTGCCCTACCGGGACAGGGCCCCTACGAGCAGTACTTC | CASSALPGQGPYEQYF
. | TRBJ1-1 | many | TRBV28 | TGTGCCAGCAGTTTAGGGGCGCGATCTGAAGCTTTCTTT | CASSLGARSEAFF
. | TRBJ2-7 | many | TRBV7-2 | TGTGCCAGCAGCCAGGGGACTTACTACGAGCAGTACTTC | CASSQGTYYEQYF
TRBD1 | TRBJ1-2 | many | TRBV6-1 | TGTGCCGCACGGACAGGGCCCATACCCTCCTATGGCTACACCTTC | CAARTGPIPSYGYTF
. | TRBJ2-3 | . | TRBV20-1 | TGCAGTGCGTCCCGGGGGCCCACAGATACGCAGTATTTT | CSASRGPTDTQYF
. | TRBJ1-4 | many | TRBV6-1 | TGTGCCAGCAGTCCCGCGGGAGGGGAAATGTTTTTT | CASSPAGGEMFF
TRBD2 | TRBJ2-3 | many | TRBV20-1 | TGCAGTGCTCTCCCACTAGCGGGGGGGCCTGGTACGCAGTATTTT | CSALPLAGGPGTQYF
. | TRBJ2-1 | many | TRBV7-2 | TGTGCCAGCAGCTTAGCGAGGCAGGCAAATGAGCAGTTCTTC | CASSLARQANEQFF
. | TRBJ1-2 | many | TRBV10-3 | TGTGCCATCAGTGGAGAGCCGGATGGCTACACCTTC | CAISGEPDGYTF
. | TRBJ1-2 | many | TRBV11-2 | TGTGCCAGCAGCCCCTCCCCGGAAGACTATGGCTACACCTTC | CASSPSPEDYGYTF
. | TRBJ1-5 | . | TRBV15 | TGTGCCACCAGCAGATCCACAGGGAAGAGCAATCAGCCCCAGCATTTT | CATSRSTGKSNQPQHF
TRBD1 | TRBJ2-4 | many | TRBV30 | TGTGCCTGGACCGGACAGGGAAAGGACAAAAACATTCAGTACTTC | CAWTGQGKDKNIQYF
. | TRBJ2-1 | many | TRBV3-1 | TGTGCCAGCAGTCCCGGGGACGTCGGGAGCCTTTCCTACAATGAGCAGTTCTTC | CASSPGDVGSLSYNEQFF
TRBD2 | TRBJ2-3 | many | TRBV7-6 | TGTGCCAGCAGCTCTAGCGGGGGCAGCACAGATACGCAGTATTTT | CASSSSGGSTDTQYF
TRBD2 | TRBJ2-1 | few | TRBV12-3/TRBV12-4 | TGTGCCAGCAGTGAACTAAGCGGGGGCTCCTACAATGAGCAGTTCTTC | CASSELSGGSYNEQFF